The clone carrying this TCR beta chain was observed at least ten times. The antigen is not known. The germline V and J ends were trimmed by 3 bases and 1 base, with 12 bases remaining between them. Germline lookup yields CDR1 SEHNR and CDR2 FQNEAQ (reference sequence). This CDR3 spans 15 amino acids. Specified time point: patch test 1, 2 weeks after DPC sensitization. Specified treatment: therapeutic diphenylcyclopropenone sensitization with weekly scalp DPC. The sample comes from a study of human T cells and chemical hapten exposure. Points from the study as a whole: Those TCRs sitting above 1 in 1000 frequency stayed the same with DPC sensitization. There were significantly more large CDR3 similarity clusters among expanded TCRs than among controls.

From the RACE reads, TCRdb called clonotypes with MiXCR, one entry per CDR3 protein. The data hold about 120,000 distinct CDR3 sequences, with 12% to 15% observed a single time. The gene calls are TRBV7-9 and TRBJ1-1; maybe TRBD1 (6 bases). The sequenced sample was whole blood, obtained in connection with sensitization to the hapten diphenylcyclopropenone (DPC). The sequence derives from a man younger than 35 with alopecia areata. Some clones in this sample may be carry-over from other donors' samples. The CDR3 reads CASSFAEQGNTEAFF. The CDR3 DNA follows: TGTGCCAGCAGCTTCGCCGAACAGGGGAACACTGAAGCTTTCTTT. The full variable domain, with the rest looked up from reference TRBV7-9 and TRBJ1-1, is DTGVSQNPRHKITKRGQNVTFRCDPISEHNRLYWYRQTLGQGPEFLTYFQNEAQLEKSRLLSDRFSAERPKGSFSTLEIQRTEQGDSAMYLCASSFAEQGNTEAFFGQGTRLTVV.